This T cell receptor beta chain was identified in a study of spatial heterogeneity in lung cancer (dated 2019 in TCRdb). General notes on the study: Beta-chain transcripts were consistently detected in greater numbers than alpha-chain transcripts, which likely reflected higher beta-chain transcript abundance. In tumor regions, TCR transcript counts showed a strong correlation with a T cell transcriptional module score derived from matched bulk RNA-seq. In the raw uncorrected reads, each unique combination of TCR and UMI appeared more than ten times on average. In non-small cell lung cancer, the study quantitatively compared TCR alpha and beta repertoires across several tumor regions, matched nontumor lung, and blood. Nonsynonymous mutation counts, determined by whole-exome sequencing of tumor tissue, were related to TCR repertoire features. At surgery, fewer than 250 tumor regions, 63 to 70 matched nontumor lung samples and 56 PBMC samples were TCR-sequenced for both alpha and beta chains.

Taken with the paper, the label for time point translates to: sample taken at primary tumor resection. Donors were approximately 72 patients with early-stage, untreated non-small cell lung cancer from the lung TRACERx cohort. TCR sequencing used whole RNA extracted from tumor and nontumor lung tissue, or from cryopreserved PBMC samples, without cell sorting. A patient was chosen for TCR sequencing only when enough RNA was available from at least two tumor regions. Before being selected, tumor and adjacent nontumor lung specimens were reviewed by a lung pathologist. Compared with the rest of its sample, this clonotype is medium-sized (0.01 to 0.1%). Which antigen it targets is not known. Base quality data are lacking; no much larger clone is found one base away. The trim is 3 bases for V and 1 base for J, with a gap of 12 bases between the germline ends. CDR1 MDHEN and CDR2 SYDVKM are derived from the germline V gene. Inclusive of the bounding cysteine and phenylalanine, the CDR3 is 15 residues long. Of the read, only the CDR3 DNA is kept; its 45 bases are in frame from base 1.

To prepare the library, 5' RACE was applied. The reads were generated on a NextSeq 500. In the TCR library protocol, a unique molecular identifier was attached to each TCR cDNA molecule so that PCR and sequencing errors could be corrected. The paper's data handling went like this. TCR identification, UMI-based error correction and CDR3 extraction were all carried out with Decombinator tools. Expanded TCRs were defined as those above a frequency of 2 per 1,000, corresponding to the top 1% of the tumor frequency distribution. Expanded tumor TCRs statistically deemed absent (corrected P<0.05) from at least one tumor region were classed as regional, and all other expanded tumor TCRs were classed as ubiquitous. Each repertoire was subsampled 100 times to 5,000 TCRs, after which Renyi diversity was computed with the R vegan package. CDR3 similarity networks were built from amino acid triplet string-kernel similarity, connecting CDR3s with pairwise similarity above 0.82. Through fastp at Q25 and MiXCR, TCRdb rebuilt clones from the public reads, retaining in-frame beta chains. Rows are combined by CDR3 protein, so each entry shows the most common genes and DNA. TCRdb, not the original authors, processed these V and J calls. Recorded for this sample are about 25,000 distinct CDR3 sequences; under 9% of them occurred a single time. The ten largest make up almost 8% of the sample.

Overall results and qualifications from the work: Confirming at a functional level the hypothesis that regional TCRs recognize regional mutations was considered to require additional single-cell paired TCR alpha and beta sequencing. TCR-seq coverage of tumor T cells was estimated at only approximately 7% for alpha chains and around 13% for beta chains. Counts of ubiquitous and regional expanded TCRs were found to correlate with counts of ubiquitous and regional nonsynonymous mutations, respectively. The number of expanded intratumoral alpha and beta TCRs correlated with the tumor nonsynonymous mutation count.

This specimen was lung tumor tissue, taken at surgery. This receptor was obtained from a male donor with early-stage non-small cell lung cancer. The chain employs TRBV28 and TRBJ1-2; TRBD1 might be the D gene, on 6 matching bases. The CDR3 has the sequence CASSLSGHFNYGYTF. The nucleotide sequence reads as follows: TGTGCCAGCAGTTTGTCGGGACATTTTAACTATGGCTACACCTTC.